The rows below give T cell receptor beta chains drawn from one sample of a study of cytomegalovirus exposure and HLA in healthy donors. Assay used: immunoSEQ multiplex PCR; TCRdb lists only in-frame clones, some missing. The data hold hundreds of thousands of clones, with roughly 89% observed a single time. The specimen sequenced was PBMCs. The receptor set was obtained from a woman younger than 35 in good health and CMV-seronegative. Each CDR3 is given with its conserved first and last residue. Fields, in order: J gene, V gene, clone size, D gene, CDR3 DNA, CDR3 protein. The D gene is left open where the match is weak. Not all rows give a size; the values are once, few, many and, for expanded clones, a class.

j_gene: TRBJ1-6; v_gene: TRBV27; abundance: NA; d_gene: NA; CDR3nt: TGTGCCAGCAGTTTCTTCGCAGGAGGGAGCTCCTATAATTCACCCCTCCACTTT; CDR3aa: CASSFFAGGSSYNSPLHF
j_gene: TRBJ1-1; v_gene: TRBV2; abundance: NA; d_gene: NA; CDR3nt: TGTGCCAGCAGTGAAGGACAGCTGAACACTGAAGCTTTCTTT; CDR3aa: CASSEGQLNTEAFF
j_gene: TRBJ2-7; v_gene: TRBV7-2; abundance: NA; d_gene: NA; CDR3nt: TGTGCCAGCAGCTTCACAGGTACGGCCGAGCAGTACTTC; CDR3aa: CASSFTGTAEQYF
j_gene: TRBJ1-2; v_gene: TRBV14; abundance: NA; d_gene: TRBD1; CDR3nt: TGTGCCAGCAGTACTAGAGCCGGGACAGGGTTCCGGTACTATGGCTACACCTTC; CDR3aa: CASSTRAGTGFRYYGYTF
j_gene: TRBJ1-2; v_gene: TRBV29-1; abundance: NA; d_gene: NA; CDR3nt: TGCAGCGTAGACTCGACAGCAAACTATGGCTACACCTTC; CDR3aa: CSVDSTANYGYTF
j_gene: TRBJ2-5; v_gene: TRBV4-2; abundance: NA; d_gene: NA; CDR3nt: TGTGCCAGCAGCCAGGGGCTCGGGGAGACCCAGTACTTC; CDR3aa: CASSQGLGETQYF
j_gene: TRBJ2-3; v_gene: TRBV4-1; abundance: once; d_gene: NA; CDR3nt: TGCGCCAGCAGCCAGGAGAACACAGATACGCAGTATTTT; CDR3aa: CASSQENTDTQYF
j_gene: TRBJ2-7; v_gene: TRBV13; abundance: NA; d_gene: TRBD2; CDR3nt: TGTGCCAGCAGCTTAGGGGGACTAGCGGGATACGAGCAGTACTTC; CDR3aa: CASSLGGLAGYEQYF
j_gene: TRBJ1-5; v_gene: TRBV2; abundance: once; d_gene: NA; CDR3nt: TGTGCCAGCAGTGGGGGCCCAAATCAGCCCCAGCATTTT; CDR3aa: CASSGGPNQPQHF
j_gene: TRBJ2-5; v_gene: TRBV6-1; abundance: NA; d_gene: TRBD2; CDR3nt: TGTGCCAGCAGTGAACTAGCGGGGGGGCACGAGACCCAATACTTC; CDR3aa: CASSELAGGHETQYF
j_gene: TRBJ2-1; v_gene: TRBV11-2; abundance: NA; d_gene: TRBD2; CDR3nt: TGTGCCAGCTCGAAAGCGGGAGGAGACGGTAATGAGCAGTTCTTC; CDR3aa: CASSKAGGDGNEQFF
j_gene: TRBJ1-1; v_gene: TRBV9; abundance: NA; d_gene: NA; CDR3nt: TGTGCCAGCAGCCCGCAGGGGATTAGGGCTGAAGCTTTCTTT; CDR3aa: CASSPQGIRAEAFF
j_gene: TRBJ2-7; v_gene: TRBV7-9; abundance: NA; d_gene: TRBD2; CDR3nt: TGTGCCAGCAGCGCGAGGACTAGCGGGAGAGGATTCGTGTACGAGCAGTACTTC; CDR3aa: CASSARTSGRGFVYEQYF
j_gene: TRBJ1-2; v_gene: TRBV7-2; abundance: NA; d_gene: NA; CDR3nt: TGTGCCAGCAGCTTTACCGGGACAAGTATTAACTATGGCTACACCTTC; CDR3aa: CASSFTGTSINYGYTF